This entry is about one T cell receptor (beta chain). CDR1 and CDR2 from the germline V gene are GTSNPN and SVGIG (reference sequence). This CDR3 comprises 14 residues. The junction had 10 bases not matched to a gene; V was cut back by 6 bases and J by 6 bases. This record comes from a study of blood T cell repertoires in COVID-19. Study details: Sources were T cells, B-cell-depleted T cells, or PBMCs; the material itself was cDNA or gDNA.

Source study methods: Using reference gene primer amplification, nucleated cell counts were estimated. Repertoires were generated with immunoSEQ multiplex PCR, while TCRdb's copy carries only in-frame clones and drops some. V and J calls and clone size come straight from that table; D and trimming were deduced from the DNA. The sample has about 70,000 clones, more than 80% seen once. This TCR derives from a woman at least 80 years old with active or convalescent COVID-19. The chain employs TRBV30 and TRBJ2-1; 8 positions match TRBD1. The sequenced sample consisted of peripheral blood. CDR3 residues: CACPGTGKVNEQFF. In nucleotides, the CDR3 is TGTGCCTGTCCCGGGACAGGAAAAGTCAATGAGCAGTTCTTC. Based on the CDR3 plus reference TRBV30 and TRBJ2-1, the full variable domain is SQTIHQWPATLVQPVGSPLSLECTVEGTSNPNLYWYRQAAGRGLQLLFYSVGIGQISSEVPQNLSASRPQDRQFILSSKKLLLSDSGFYLCACPGTGKVNEQFFGPGTRLTVL.